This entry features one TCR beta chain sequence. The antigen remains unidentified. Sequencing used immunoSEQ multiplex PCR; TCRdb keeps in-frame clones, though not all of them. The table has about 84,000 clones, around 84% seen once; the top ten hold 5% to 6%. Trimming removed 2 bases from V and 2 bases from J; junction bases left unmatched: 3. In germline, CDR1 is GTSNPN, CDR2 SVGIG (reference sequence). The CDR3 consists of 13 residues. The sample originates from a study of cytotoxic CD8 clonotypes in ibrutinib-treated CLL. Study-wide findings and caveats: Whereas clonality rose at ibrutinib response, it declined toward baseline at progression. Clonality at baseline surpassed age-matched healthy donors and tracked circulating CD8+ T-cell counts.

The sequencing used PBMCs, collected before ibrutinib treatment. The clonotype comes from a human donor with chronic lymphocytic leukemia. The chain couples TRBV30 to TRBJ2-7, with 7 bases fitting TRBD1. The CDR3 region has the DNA TGTGCCTGGAGTACAGGGGCGGCCTACGAGCAGTACTTC. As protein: CAWSTGAAYEQYF.